There are a few counts of the clone carrying this T cell receptor (beta chain). Antigen specificity is unknown. Antigen-specific CD4+ T cells were expanded with viral peptide pools in the ViraFEST assay before sequencing. CD4+ T cells were isolated after about nine days of culture. Among the vaccine recipients, none had a prior SARS-CoV-2 infection, and nucleocapsid antibodies were negative. Wells each received under 2.5 million PBMC, cultured with about 9.3 IU/ml IL-2 and roughly 9.4 ug/ml peptides. Cultures got half-medium changes with IL-2 on days 3 and 7. The sample comes from a study of vaccination effects on CD4 cells after COVID-19. Study results and caveats: Infection- and vaccine-induced clones contracted markedly late after vaccination.

CDR3 length: 12 residues. Trimming left V 8 bases short and J 5 bases short, with 12 bases between. Germline V gene lookup returns CDR1 SGHDN and CDR2 FVKESK. The table came from immunoSEQ multiplex PCR; TCRdb's copy has only in-frame clones and leaves some out. In the table there are around 68,000 clones, over 70% of which are singletons. The input for sequencing was CD4+ T cells from PBMCs cultured with SARS-CoV-2 spike peptides, taken before COVID-19 vaccination. The rearrangement links TRBV14 to TRBJ2-5; D ambiguous. This receptor was taken from a human donor who received a COVID-19 vaccine. This chain's CDR3 is CASGDTLETQYF. The CDR3 DNA reads TGTGCCAGCGGAGACACTCTCGAGACCCAGTACTTC.